The rows below give T cell receptor beta chains drawn from one sample of a study of identical twins. TCRdb independently ran MiXCR on the 5' RACE reads; one entry per CDR3 protein. The sample has over 200,000 distinct CDR3 sequences; less than 10% are singletons. The sequenced material came from memory (CD45RO+) T cells sorted from blood. The receptors derive from a young woman in good health. Both conserved end residues are part of each CDR3. A D gene is named only where the DNA matches it firmly. Size is omitted from some rows. Given values are once, few, many or a class for expanded clones.

TRBV11-2	15	TRBD1	TRBJ2-5	many	TGTGCCAGCAGCTCCCCCGCGACAGGGGTGGAGACCCAGTACTTC	CASSSPATGVETQYF
TRBV20-1	14	-	TRBJ2-5	-	TGCAGTGCTAGTAGCTCCCACATATTGGAGACCCAGTACTTC	CSASSSHILETQYF
TRBV15	17	TRBD1	TRBJ1-3	-	TGTGCCACCAGCAAAGGGGGACAGACCCACTCTGGAAACACCATATATTTT	CATSKGGQTHSGNTIYF
TRBV5-4	14	-	TRBJ1-2	few	TGTGCCAGCAGCTTGGTTAACTCCCACTATGGCTACACCTTC	CASSLVNSHYGYTF
TRBV3-1	15	-	TRBJ2-7	few	TGTGCCAGCAGCCAAGCGACTAGGGGGTTCCGCGCGCAGTACTTC	CASSQATRGFRAQYF
TRBV28	14	-	TRBJ2-3	-	TGTGCCAGCAGATCAGAGGATCGCACAGATACGCAGTATTTT	CASRSEDRTDTQYF
TRBV18	14	TRBD1	TRBJ1-2	-	TGTGCCAGCTCATCGGACAGGAAGAACTATGGCTACACCTTC	CASSSDRKNYGYTF
TRBV10-3	16	TRBD2	TRBJ2-1	-	TGTGCCTCCCACTACTCCGGGACTAGCGGGATTACTGAGCAGTTCTTC	CASHYSGTSGITEQFF
TRBV7-2	16	-	TRBJ2-3	few	TGTGCCAGCAGCTACAGCGGAGCCTCTAGCACAGATACGCAGTATTTT	CASSYSGASSTDTQYF
TRBV25-1	12	-	TRBJ1-1	many	TGTGCCAGCAGCGCAGGGAACACTGAAGCTTTCTTT	CASSAGNTEAFF